The source of this T cell receptor beta chain is a study of blood T cell repertoires in COVID-19. Study details: There were acute and convalescent COVID-19 samples, and they came from the United States, Italy and Spain.

In the authors' workflow: Estimation of nucleated cell counts relied on the amplification of reference gene primers. Only in-frame clones appear in the TCRdb table, and some are missing; sequencing was by immunoSEQ multiplex PCR. V and J calls and clone size are as listed in that table; D and trimming were resolved from the DNA. The sample lists roughly 160,000 clones; less than 85% were seen once. Trimming left V 4 bases short and J 8 bases short, with 14 bases between. Germline V gene data show CDR1 as LNHDA and CDR2 as SQIVND (reference sequence). This CDR3 spans 13 amino acids. V is TRBV19 and J is TRBJ1-1, with D possibly being TRBD1 (6 bases). This clonotype originated in a woman of 80 years or more with active or convalescent COVID-19. Specimen: peripheral blood. The CDR3: CASSNRDKGEAFF. The CDR3 DNA follows: TGTGCCAGTAGTAACCGGGACAAGGGGGAAGCTTTCTTT.